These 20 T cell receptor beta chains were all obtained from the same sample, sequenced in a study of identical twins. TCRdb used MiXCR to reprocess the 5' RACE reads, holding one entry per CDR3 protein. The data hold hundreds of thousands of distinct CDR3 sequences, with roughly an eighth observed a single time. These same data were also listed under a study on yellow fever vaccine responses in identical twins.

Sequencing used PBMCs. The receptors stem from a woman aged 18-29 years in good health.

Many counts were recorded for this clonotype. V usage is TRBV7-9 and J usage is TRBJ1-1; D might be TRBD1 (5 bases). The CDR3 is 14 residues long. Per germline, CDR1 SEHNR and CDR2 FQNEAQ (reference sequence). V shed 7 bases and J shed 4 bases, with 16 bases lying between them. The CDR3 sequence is CASNQGSAATEAFF. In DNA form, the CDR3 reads TGTGCCAGCAACCAGGGCAGTGCGGCCACTGAAGCTTTCTTT.

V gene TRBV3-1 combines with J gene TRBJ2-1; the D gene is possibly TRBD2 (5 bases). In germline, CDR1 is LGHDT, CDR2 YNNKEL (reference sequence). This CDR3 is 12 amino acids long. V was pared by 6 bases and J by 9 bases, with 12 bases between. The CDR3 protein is CASRRRESEQFF. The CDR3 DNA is TGTGCCAGCAGGCGAAGGGAGAGTGAGCAGTTCTTC.

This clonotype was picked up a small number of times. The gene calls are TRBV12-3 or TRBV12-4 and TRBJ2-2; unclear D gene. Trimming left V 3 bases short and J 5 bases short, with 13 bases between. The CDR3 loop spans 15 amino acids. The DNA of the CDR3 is TGTGCCAGCAGTTTTGTGGGGATGGGTACCGGGGAGCTGTTTTTT. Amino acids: CASSFVGMGTGELFF.

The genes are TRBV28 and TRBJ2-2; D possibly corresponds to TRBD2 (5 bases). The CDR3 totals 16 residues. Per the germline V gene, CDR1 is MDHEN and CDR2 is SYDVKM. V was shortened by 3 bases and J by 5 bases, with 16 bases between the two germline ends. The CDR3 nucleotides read TGTGCCAGCAGTTTCTTCCCCCGGGGTCAAACCGGGGAGCTGTTTTTT. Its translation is CASSFFPRGQTGELFF.

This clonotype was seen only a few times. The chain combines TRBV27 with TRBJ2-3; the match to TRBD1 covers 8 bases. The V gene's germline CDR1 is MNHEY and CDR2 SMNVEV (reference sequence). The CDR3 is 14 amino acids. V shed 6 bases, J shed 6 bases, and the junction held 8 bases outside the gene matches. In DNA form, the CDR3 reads TGTGCCAGCAGATACAGGGGGAGACTGGATACGCAGTATTTT. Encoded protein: CASRYRGRLDTQYF.

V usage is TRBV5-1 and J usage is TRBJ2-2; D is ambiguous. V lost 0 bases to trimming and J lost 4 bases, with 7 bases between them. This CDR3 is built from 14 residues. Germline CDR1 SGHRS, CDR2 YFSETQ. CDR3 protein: CASSLEALTGELFF. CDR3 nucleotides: TGCGCCAGCAGCTTGGAAGCCCTCACCGGGGAGCTGTTTTTT.

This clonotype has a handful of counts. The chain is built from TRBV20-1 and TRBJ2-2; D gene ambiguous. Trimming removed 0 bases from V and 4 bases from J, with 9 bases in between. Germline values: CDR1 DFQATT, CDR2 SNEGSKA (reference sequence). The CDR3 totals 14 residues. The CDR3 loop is CSARDPAGTGELFF. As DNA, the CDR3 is TGCAGTGCTAGAGATCCTGCAGGCACCGGGGAGCTGTTTTTT.

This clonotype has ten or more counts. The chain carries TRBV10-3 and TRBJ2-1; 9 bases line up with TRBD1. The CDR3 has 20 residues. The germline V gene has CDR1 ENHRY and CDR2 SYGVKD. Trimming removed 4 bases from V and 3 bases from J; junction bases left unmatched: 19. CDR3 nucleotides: TGTGCCATCAGTGGCGAGGGACAGGGAAACCCCCAAAACCTCTACAATGAGCAGTTCTTC. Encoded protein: CAISGEGQGNPQNLYNEQFF.

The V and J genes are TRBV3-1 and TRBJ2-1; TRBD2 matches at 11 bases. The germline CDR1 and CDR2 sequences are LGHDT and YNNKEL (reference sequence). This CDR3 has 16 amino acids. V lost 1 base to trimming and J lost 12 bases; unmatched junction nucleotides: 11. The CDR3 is CASSQAGLADRGGQFF. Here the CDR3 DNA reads TGTGCCAGCAGCCAAGCGGGACTAGCGGACCGGGGGGGGCAGTTCTTC.

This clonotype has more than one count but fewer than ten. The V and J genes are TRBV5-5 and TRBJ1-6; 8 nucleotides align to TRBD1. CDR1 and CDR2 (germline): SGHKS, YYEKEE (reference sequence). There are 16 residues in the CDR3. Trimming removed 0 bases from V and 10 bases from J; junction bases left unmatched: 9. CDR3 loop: CASSLASDRGGSPLHF. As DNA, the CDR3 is TGTGCCAGCAGCTTGGCCTCTGACAGGGGTGGCTCACCCCTCCACTTT.

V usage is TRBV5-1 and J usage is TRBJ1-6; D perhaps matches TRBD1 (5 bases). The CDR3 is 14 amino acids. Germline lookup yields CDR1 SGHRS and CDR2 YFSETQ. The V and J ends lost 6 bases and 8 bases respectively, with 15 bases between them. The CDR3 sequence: CASTPTGGDSPLHF. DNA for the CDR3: TGCGCCAGCACCCCCACGGGGGGGGATTCACCCCTCCACTTT.

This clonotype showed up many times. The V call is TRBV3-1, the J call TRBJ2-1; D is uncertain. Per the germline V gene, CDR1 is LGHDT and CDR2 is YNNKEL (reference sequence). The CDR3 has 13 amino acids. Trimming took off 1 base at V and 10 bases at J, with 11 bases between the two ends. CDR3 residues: CASSQGTVGEQFF. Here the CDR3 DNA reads TGTGCCAGCAGCCAAGGGACGGTAGGGGAGCAGTTCTTC.

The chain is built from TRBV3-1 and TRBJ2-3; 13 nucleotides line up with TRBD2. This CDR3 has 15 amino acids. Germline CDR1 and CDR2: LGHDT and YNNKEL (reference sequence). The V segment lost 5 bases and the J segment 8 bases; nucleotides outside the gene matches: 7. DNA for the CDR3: TGTGCCAGCAGCACCCCGGGACTAGCGGGGAGTACGCAGTATTTT. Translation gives CASSTPGLAGSTQYF.

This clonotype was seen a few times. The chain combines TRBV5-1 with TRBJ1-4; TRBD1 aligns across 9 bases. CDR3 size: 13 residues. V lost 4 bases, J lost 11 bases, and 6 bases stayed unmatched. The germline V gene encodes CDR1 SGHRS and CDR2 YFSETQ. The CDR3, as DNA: TGCGCCAGCAGCCCCAGGACAGGGGTGAAACTGTTTTTT. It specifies CASSPRTGVKLFF.

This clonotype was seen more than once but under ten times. CDR3 DNA sequence: TGTGCCAGCAGCCAGTCTAGCGGGTATAGCACAGATACGCAGTATTTT. Translation gives CASSQSSGYSTDTQYF. The chain uses TRBV14 and TRBJ2-3; 8 bases align to TRBD2. The CDR3 is 16 amino acids. V shed 3 bases, J shed 0 bases, and the junction held 5 bases outside the gene matches. The germline gives CDR1 SGHDN, CDR2 FVKESK.

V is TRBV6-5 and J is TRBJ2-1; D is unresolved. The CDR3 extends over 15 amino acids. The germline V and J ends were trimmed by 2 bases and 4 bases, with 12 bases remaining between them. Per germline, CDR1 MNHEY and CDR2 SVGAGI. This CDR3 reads CASSYGRNLYNEQFF. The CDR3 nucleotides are TGTGCCAGCAGTTACGGCAGGAATCTATACAATGAGCAGTTCTTC.

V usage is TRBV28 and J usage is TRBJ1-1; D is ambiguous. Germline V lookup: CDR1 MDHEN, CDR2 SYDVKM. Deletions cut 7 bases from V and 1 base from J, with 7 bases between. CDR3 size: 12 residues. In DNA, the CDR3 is TGTGCCAGCACGTGGAGGAACACTGAAGCTTTCTTT. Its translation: CASTWRNTEAFF.

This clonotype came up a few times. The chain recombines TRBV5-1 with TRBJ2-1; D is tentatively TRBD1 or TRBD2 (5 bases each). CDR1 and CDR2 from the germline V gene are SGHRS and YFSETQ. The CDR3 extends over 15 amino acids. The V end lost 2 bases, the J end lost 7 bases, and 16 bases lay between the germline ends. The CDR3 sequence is CASSFDRLMGNEQFF. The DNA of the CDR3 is TGCGCCAGCAGCTTTGACAGACTAATGGGGAATGAGCAGTTCTTC.

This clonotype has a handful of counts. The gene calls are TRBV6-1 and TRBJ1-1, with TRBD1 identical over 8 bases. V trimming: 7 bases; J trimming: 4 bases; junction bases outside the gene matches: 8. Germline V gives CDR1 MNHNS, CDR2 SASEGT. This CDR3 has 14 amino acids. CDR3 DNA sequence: TGTGCCAGCAAGGAGACAGGGGTTACCACTGAAGCTTTCTTT. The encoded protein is CASKETGVTTEAFF.

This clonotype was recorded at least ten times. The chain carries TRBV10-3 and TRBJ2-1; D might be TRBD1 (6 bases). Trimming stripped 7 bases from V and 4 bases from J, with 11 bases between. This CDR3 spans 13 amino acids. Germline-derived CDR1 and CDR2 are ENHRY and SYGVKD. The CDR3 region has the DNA TGTGCCATCACGACAGGTGATTACAATGAGCAGTTCTTC. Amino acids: CAITTGDYNEQFF.